This T cell receptor beta chain was sequenced during a study of T-cell reconstitution after alpha-beta-depleted transplantation in children. This clonotype was seen repeatedly, ten times or more. The authors prepared the TCRbeta library with unique molecular identifiers. TCRdb re-analysed the PCR reads in MiXCR, keeping a single row per CDR3 protein. Here the sample spans hundreds of thousands of distinct CDR3 sequences, around a sixth being singletons. The CDR3 contains 15 residues. V was clipped by 3 bases and J by 8 bases; unmatched bases: 10. Germline CDR1 DFQATT, CDR2 SNEGSKA (reference sequence).

The sequenced sample was PBMCs from the stem cell graft donor, obtained from the stem cell graft. The source is a human donor who donated a stem cell graft to a child with acute myeloid leukemia. This sequence joins TRBV20-1 and TRBJ2-1, with TRBD2 identical over 10 bases. CDR3 loop: CSASGPSGGVHEQFF. The DNA of the CDR3 is TGCAGTGCTAGCGGGCCTAGCGGGGGAGTCCATGAGCAGTTCTTC.